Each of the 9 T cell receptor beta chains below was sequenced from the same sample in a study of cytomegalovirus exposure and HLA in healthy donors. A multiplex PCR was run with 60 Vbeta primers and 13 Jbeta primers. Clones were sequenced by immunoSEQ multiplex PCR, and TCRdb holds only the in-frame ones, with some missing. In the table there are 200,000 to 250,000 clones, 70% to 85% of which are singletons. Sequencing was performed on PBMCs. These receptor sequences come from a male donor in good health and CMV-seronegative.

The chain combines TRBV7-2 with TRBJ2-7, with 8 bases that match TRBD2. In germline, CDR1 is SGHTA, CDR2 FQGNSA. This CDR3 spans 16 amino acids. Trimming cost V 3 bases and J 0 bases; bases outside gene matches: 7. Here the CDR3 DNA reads TGTGCCAGCAGCTTGGGATCGACTAGCGCCTCCTACGAGCAGTACTTC. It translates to CASSLGSTSASYEQYF.

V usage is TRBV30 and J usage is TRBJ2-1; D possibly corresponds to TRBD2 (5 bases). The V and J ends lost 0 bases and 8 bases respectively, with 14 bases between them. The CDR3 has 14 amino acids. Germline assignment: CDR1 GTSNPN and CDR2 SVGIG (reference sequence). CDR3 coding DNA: TGTGCCTGGAGTGTACTAGGATCCAAGCATGAGCAGTTCTTC. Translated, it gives CAWSVLGSKHEQFF.

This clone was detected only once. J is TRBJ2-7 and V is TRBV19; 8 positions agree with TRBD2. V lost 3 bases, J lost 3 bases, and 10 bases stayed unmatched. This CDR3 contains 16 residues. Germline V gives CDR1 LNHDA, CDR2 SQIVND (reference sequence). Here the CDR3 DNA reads TGTGCCAGTAGTATGGGTGAGGAGCGGGGGAACTACGAGCAGTACTTC. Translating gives CASSMGEERGNYEQYF.

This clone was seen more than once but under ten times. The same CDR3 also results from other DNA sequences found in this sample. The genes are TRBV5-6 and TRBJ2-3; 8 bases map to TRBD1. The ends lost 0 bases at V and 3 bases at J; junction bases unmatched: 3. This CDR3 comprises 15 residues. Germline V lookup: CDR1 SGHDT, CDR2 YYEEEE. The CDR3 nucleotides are TGTGCCAGCAGCTTGGAAGGACAGGGAACAGATACGCAGTATTTT. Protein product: CASSLEGQGTDTQYF.

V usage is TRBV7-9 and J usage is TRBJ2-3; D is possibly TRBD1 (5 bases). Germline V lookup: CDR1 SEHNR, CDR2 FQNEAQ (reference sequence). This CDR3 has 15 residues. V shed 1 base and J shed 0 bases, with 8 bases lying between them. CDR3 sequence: CASSLEGLSTDTQYF. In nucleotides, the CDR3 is TGTGCCAGCAGCTTAGAGGGGCTTAGCACAGATACGCAGTATTTT. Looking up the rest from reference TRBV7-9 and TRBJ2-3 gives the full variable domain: DTGVSQNPRHKITKRGQNVTFRCDPISEHNRLYWYRQTLGQGPEFLTYFQNEAQLEKSRLLSDRFSAERPKGSFSTLEIQRTEQGDSAMYLCASSLEGLSTDTQYFGPGTRLTVL.

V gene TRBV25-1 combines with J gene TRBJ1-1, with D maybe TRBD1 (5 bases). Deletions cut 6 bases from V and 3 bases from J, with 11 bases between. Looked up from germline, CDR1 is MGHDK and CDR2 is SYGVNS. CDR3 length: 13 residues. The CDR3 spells CASRADSYTEAFF. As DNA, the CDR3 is TGTGCCAGCAGGGCCGACAGTTACACTGAAGCTTTCTTT.

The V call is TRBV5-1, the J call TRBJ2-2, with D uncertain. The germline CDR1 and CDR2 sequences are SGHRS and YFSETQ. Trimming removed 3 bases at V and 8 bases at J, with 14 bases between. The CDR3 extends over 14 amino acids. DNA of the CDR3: TGCGCCAGCAGCTCCCTAACTACAACAGGGGAGCTGTTTTTT. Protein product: CASSSLTTTGELFF. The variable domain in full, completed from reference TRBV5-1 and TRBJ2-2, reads KAGVTQTPRYLIKTRGQQVTLSCSPISGHRSVSWYQQTPGQGLQFLFEYFSETQRNKGNFPGRFSGRQFSNSRSEMNVSTLELGDSALYLCASSSLTTTGELFFGEGSRLTVL.

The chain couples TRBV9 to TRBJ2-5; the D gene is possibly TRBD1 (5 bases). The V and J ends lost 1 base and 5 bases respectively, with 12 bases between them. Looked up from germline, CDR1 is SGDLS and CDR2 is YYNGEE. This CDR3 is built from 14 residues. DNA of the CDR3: TGTGCCAGCAGCGTACAGGGCAACGAGGAGACCCAGTACTTC. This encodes CASSVQGNEETQYF.

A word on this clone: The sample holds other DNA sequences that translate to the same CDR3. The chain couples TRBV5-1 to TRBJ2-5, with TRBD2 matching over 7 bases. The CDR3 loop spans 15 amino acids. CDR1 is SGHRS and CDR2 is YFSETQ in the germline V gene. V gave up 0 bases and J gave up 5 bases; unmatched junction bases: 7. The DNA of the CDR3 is TGCGCCAGCAGCTTGGTCCCGGGGGGACGGGAGACCCAGTACTTC. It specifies CASSLVPGGRETQYF.